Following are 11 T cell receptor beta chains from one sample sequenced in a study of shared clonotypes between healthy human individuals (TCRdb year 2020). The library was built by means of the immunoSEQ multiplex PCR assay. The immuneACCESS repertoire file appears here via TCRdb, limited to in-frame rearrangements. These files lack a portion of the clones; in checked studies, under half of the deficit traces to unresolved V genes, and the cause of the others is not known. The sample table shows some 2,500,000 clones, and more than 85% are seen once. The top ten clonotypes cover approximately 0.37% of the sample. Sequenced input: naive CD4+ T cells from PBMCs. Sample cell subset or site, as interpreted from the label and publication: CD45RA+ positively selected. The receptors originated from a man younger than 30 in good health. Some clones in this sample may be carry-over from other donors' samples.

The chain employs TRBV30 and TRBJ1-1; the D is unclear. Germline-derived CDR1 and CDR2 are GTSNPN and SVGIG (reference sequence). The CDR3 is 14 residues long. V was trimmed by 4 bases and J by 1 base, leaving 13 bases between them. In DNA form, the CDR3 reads TGTGCCTGGATCCGTGGCGCCTCGAACACTGAAGCTTTCTTT. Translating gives CAWIRGASNTEAFF.

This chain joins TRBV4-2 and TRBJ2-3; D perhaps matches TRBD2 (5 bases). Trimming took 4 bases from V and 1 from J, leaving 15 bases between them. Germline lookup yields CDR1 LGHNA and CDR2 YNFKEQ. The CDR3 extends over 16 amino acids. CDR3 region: CASSPRDGTGTDTQYF. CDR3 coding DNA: TGTGCCAGCAGCCCCCGGGATGGAACAGGCACAGATACGCAGTATTTT.

The CDR3 protein is CASSVSAGLADNEQFF. The CDR3 bases are TGTGCCAGCAGCGTATCTGCGGGACTAGCAGACAATGAGCAGTTCTTC. The J gene is TRBJ2-1, the V gene TRBV9; 9 positions agree with TRBD2. V was pared by 1 base and J by 5 bases, with 7 bases of the junction left unmatched. In germline, CDR1 is SGDLS, CDR2 YYNGEE. CDR3 size: 16 residues.

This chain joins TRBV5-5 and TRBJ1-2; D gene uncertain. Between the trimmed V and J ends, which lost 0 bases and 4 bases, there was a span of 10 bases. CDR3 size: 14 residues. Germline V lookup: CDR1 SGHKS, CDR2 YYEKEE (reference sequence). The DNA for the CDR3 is TGTGCCAGCAGCTTGGCATCGGGTTCCTATGGCTACACCTTC. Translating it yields CASSLASGSYGYTF.

The CDR3 DNA sequence: TGTGCCAGCAGTGAGGCGGGAGGGCCTCTGCTTGCCGGGGAGCTGTTTTTT. Residues: CASSEAGGPLLAGELFF. This chain joins TRBV2 and TRBJ2-2; 9 bases match TRBD2. V lost 3 bases to trimming and J lost 6 bases; unmatched junction nucleotides: 11. The length of the CDR3 is 17 residues. Looked up from germline, CDR1 is SNHLY and CDR2 is FYNNEI.

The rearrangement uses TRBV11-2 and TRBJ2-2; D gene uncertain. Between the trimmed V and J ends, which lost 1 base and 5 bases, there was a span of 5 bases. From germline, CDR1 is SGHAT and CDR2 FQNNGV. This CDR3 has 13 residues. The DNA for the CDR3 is TGTGCCAGCAGCTTAGGGTTAACCGGGGAGCTGTTTTTT. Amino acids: CASSLGLTGELFF.

CDR3 coding DNA: TGTGCCAGCAGTTTACGCCCACGGGACAGGTGGGGGATGGACAATCAGCCCCAGCATTTT. It is translated as CASSLRPRDRWGMDNQPQHF. The chain combines TRBV27 with TRBJ1-5; 8 bases are shared with TRBD1. V trimming: 2 bases; J trimming: 3 bases; junction bases outside the gene matches: 18. The CDR3 loop spans 20 amino acids. Germline V gene data show CDR1 as MNHEY and CDR2 as SMNVEV (reference sequence).

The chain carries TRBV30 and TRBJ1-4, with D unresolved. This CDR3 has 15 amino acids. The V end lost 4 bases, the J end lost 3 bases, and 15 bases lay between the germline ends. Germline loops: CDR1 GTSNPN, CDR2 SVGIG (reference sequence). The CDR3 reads CAWILRPRANEKLFF. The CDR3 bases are TGTGCCTGGATATTACGGCCAAGGGCTAATGAAAAACTGTTTTTT.

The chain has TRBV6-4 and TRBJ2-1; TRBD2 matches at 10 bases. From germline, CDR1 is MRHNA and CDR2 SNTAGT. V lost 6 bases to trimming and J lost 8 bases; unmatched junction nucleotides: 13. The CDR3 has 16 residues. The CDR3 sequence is CASSEGLAAVFDEQFF. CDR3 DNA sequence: TGTGCCAGCAGCGAAGGACTAGCGGCGGTATTCGATGAGCAGTTCTTC.

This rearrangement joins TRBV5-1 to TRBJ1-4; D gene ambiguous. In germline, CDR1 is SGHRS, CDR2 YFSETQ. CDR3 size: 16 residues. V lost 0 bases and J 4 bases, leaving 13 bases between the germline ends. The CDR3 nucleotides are TGCGCCAGCAGCTTGGGGTCCCGTTGGGGTAATGAAAAACTGTTTTTT. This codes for CASSLGSRWGNEKLFF.

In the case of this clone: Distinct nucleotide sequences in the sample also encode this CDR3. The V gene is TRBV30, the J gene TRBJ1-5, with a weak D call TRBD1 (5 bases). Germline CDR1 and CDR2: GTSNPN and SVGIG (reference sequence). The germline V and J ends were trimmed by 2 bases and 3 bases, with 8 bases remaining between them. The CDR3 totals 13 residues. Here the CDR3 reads CAWSRDSNQPQHF. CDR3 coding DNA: TGTGCCTGGAGTCGGGACTCCAATCAGCCCCAGCATTTT. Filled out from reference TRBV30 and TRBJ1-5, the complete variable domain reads SQTIHQWPATLVQPVGSPLSLECTVEGTSNPNLYWYRQAAGRGLQLLFYSVGIGQISSEVPQNLSASRPQDRQFILSSKKLLLSDSGFYLCAWSRDSNQPQHFGDGTRLSIL.